This is a list of T cell receptor beta chains from one sample in a study of cytomegalovirus exposure and HLA in healthy donors. This table comes from immunoSEQ multiplex PCR, and its TCRdb copy is limited to in-frame clones, with some not included. The sample lists 220,000 or so clones, around four fifths occurring once. Material: PBMCs. All receptors come from a man aged 50 to 60 in good health and CMV-seronegative. CDR3s include the opening cysteine and the closing phenylalanine or tryptophan. The order of the fields is clone size, V gene, J gene, D gene, CDR3 DNA, CDR3 protein. D genes are given only for firm matches. Clone size appears in some rows only: once, few, many, or a class for an expanded clone.

-	TRBV15	TRBJ2-1	TRBD2	TGTGCCACCAGCGGGAGGACTAGCGGCTACAATGAGCAGTTCTTC	CATSGRTSGYNEQFF
few	TRBV9	TRBJ2-1	TRBD2	TGTGCCAGCAGCGTAGATGGGGGAGGGAGCTCCTACAATGAGCAGTTCTTC	CASSVDGGGSSYNEQFF
-	TRBV27	TRBJ2-7	TRBD2	TGTGCCAGCAGCCGGGGAGGACTAGCCTACGAGCAGTACTTC	CASSRGGLAYEQYF
few	TRBV10-3	TRBJ1-2	-	TGTGCCATCAGGGCTGACAGGACTAACTATGGCTACACCTTC	CAIRADRTNYGYTF
-	TRBV11-2	TRBJ2-2	-	TGTGCCAGCAGCTTAGATCAAAGGCAGGGTAGCGGGGAGCTGTTTTTT	CASSLDQRQGSGELFF
-	TRBV4-1	TRBJ1-5	-	TGCGCCAGCAGCCTATCAGTGGGGATGGGGAGCGAGCCCCAGCATTTT	CASSLSVGMGSEPQHF
-	TRBV5-1	TRBJ1-1	-	TGCGCCAGCATTACGAGCCTGCCTGAAGCTTTCTTT	CASITSLPEAFF
-	TRBV6-5	TRBJ2-7	-	TGTGCCAGCAGACTCACAAGCGCGCTAGCCGAGCAGTACTTC	CASRLTSALAEQYF
-	TRBV4-2	TRBJ1-5	-	TGTGCCAGCAGGACATCCAATCAGCCCCAGCATTTT	CASRTSNQPQHF
-	TRBV12-5	TRBJ1-6	-	TGTGCTAGTGGTTTGGTTGAGGGCAGGGGTTCACCCCTCCACTTT	CASGLVEGRGSPLHF
-	TRBV25-1	TRBJ1-1	-	TGTGCCAGCAGTACAGACAGGTTGAACACTGAAGCTTTCTTT	CASSTDRLNTEAFF
-	TRBV5-1	TRBJ1-5	-	TGCGCCAGCAGCTTGGCGGGGGAGGGCAATCAGCCCCAGCATTTT	CASSLAGEGNQPQHF
once	TRBV6-5	TRBJ1-2	-	TGTGCCAGCGGCCAGCAGGGATACTATGGCTACACCTTC	CASGQQGYYGYTF
-	TRBV7-2	TRBJ2-1	-	TGTGCCAGCAGCCAACGGGCAGGGAGGTTCGGTGAGCAGTTCTTC	CASSQRAGRFGEQFF
-	TRBV27	TRBJ1-4	TRBD1	TGTGCCAGCAGTTCACAGGGGCAAAGCAATGAAAAACTGTTTTTT	CASSSQGQSNEKLFF